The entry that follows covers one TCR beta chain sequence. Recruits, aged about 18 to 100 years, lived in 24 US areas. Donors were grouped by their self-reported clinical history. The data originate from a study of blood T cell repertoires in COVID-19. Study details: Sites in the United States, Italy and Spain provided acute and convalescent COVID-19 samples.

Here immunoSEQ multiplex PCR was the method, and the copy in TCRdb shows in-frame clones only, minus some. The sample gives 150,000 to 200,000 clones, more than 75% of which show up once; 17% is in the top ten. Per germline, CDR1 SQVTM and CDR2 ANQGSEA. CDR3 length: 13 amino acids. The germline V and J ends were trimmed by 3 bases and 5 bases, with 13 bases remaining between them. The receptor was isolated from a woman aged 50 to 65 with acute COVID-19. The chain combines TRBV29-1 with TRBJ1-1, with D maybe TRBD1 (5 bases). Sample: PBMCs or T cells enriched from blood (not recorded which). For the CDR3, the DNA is TGCAGCGTTGAGACGATCGGGGGAACTGAAGCTTTCTTT. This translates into CSVETIGGTEAFF.